A selection of T cell receptor beta chains follows, all from one sample in a study of beta chain features in type 1 diabetes. Produced via immunoSEQ multiplex PCR; TCRdb's table is partial and in-frame only. Of 860,000 or so clones listed, roughly 17% were seen once; the top ten hold 0.02% to 0.025%. Sequencing was done on a sample of naive CD4+ T cells from blood. The receptor source for this set is a woman in her late teens or twenties in good health. CDR3s include the opening cysteine and the closing phenylalanine or tryptophan. D genes are given only for firm matches. Rows may omit the clone size; those that give it use once, few, many or a size class.

CASSLVGDTQYF TGTGCCAGCAGCTTAGTGGGGGATACGCAGTATTTT TRBV7-9 few - TRBJ2-3
CASSLAYVRATRDEAFF TGTGCCAGCAGTTTAGCGTATGTGCGGGCTACCCGGGATGAAGCTTTCTTT TRBV28 - - TRBJ1-1
CASSLVGTVTLNTIYF TGTGCCAGCAGCTTAGTTGGGACAGTAACGTTGAACACCATATATTTT TRBV7-9 few TRBD1 TRBJ1-3
CASSQDGAGDEKLFF TGCGCCAGCAGCCAAGATGGCGCAGGGGACGAAAAACTGTTTTTT TRBV4-1 - - TRBJ1-4
CASSHDSLGYDTQYF TGCGCCAGCAGTCACGACTCTTTAGGGTACGATACGCAGTATTTT TRBV23-1 - - TRBJ2-3
CASSQGRNTDTQYF TGCGCCAGCAGCCAAGGGAGGAACACAGATACGCAGTATTTT TRBV4-3 - - TRBJ2-3
CASSFRLGQETQYF TGTGCCAGCAGCTTTAGACTGGGACAAGAGACCCAGTACTTC TRBV7-9 few - TRBJ2-5
CASSYGTGGSYEQYF TGTGCCAGCAGTTACGGGACAGGGGGGAGTTACGAGCAGTACTTC TRBV6-5 - TRBD1 TRBJ2-7
CASSPGGSGANVLTF TGTGCCAGCAGCCCAGGGGGGTCTGGGGCCAACGTCCTGACTTTC TRBV9 - - TRBJ2-6
CASSSRDQGTSAYNEQFF TGCGCCAGCAGCTCGCGCGATCAGGGTACTAGCGCCTACAATGAGCAGTTCTTC TRBV5-1 - TRBD2 TRBJ2-1
CASSSVYTTGGYTF TGTGCCAGCAGTTCGGTTTACACGACCGGCGGCTACACCTTC TRBV7-2 - - TRBJ1-2
CASSLSSGSKAFF TGTGCCAGCAGCTTGTCCTCGGGGTCTAAAGCTTTCTTT TRBV7-9 - - TRBJ1-1
CASSQQGSVYNEQFF TGTGCCAGCAGTCAGCAGGGGAGTGTTTACAATGAGCAGTTCTTC TRBV6-5 few - TRBJ2-1
CASSPGPSNTEAFF TGTGCCAGCAGCCCGGGACCGTCGAACACTGAAGCTTTCTTT TRBV7-2 few - TRBJ1-1
CASSEGTGLYEQYF TGTGCCAGCAGTGAAGGGACTGGTTTATACGAGCAGTACTTC TRBV6-1 few - TRBJ2-7
CASAWTEADNEQFF TGTGCCAGCGCTTGGACAGAGGCGGACAATGAGCAGTTCTTC TRBV6-1 few - TRBJ2-1
CASSSRSGSGANVLTF TGTGCCAGCAGCTCACGTAGCGGTTCCGGGGCCAACGTCCTGACTTTC TRBV7-9 few - TRBJ2-6
CASSPPVGTEAFF TGTGCCAGCTCACCACCCGTGGGCACTGAAGCTTTCTTT TRBV18 few - TRBJ1-1
CASSSTVTGELFF TGCGCCAGCAGCTCGACGGTCACCGGGGAGCTGTTTTTT TRBV5-1 - - TRBJ2-2
CASSELGLGGSGNTIYF TGCGCCAGCAGTGAGTTGGGCCTCGGCGGCTCTGGAAACACCATATATTTT TRBV10-2 - - TRBJ1-3
CASSTSFAGELFF TGTGCCAGCAGCACCAGTTTCGCCGGGGAGCTGTTTTTT TRBV7-8 - - TRBJ2-2
CASSPWDEQYF TGCGCCAGCAGTCCCTGGGATGAGCAGTACTTC TRBV23-1 few - TRBJ2-7
CASTPPGGQYGYTF TGTGCCAGCACCCCACCAGGAGGACAGTATGGCTACACCTTC TRBV7-9 few - TRBJ1-2
CAIGTLWDREQYF TGTGCCATCGGGACCTTATGGGATCGCGAGCAGTACTTC TRBV10-3 few - TRBJ2-7
CASSPQVRDNEQFF TGTGCCAGCTCACCACAGGTTCGAGACAATGAGCAGTTCTTC TRBV18 - - TRBJ2-1
CASSFGTTNQFF TGTGCCAGCAGCTTCGGGACTACGAATCAGTTCTTC TRBV7-8 few TRBD2 TRBJ2-1
CASSPVGPQNGYTF TGTGCCAGCTCACCAGTTGGGCCACAGAATGGCTACACCTTC TRBV18 - - TRBJ1-2
CASSRDRVSSYEQYF TGTGCCAGCAGCCGAGACAGGGTTAGTTCCTACGAGCAGTACTTC TRBV4-2 - TRBD1 TRBJ2-7
CASSNALNQPQHF TGTGCCAGTAGTAACGCCTTAAATCAGCCCCAGCATTTT TRBV19 few - TRBJ1-5
CASSIIGGGDNEQFF TGTGCCAGTAGTATAATTGGGGGAGGGGACAATGAGCAGTTCTTC TRBV19 - TRBD2 TRBJ2-1
CASSPTSGYQETQYF TGTGCCAGCTCACCCACAAGCGGCTACCAAGAGACCCAGTACTTC TRBV18 - - TRBJ2-5
CASSLGVGRTCEQYF TGTGCCAGCAGCTTAGGGGTGGGCAGAACCTGCGAGCAGTACTTC TRBV7-6 - - TRBJ2-7
CASNSGETQYF TGTGCCAGCAACTCCGGAGAGACCCAGTACTTC TRBV28 few - TRBJ2-5
CASSELSKGQPQHF TGTGCCAGCAGTGAATTGTCCAAGGGTCAGCCCCAGCATTTT TRBV2 - - TRBJ1-5
CSASVTEQFF TGCAGTGCTAGTGTGACTGAGCAGTTCTTC TRBV20-1 - - TRBJ2-1
CASSVGLREGDGYTF TGTGCCAGCAGCGTAGGACTCAGGGAGGGGGACGGCTACACCTTC TRBV9 - - TRBJ1-2
CASRGRDFDQPQHF TGTGCCAGCAGGGGCAGGGATTTCGATCAGCCCCAGCATTTT TRBV6-6 few - TRBJ1-5
CASSPGTPYEQYF TGTGCCAGCAGTCCCGGGACCCCATACGAGCAGTACTTC TRBV6-6 - - TRBJ2-7